The present T cell receptor beta chain was sequenced within a study of T cells in Graves' hyperthyroidism and ophthalmopathy. Amplification of TCR beta CDR3 regions used RNA as the template. The HTBI set primed first-round TCR CDR3 RT-PCR. TCRdb ran MiXCR on the multiplex PCR reads and lists one entry per CDR3 protein. Of around 240,000 distinct CDR3 sequences in the sample, 16% were seen once. Germline V gene sequence: CDR1 SNHLY, CDR2 FYNNEI. Trimming stripped 7 bases from V and 0 bases from J, with 10 bases between. CDR3 length: 14 residues. At least ten counts were recorded for this clonotype. The chain couples TRBV2 to TRBJ1-3; possible D gene TRBD1, 5 bases. This clonotype was sampled from a woman between 18 and 29 years old with Graves' ophthalmopathy. The specimen sequenced was blood. The CDR3 nucleotides are TGTGCCAGCATGGACATCTTCTCTGGAAACACCATATATTTT. It codes for CASMDIFSGNTIYF.